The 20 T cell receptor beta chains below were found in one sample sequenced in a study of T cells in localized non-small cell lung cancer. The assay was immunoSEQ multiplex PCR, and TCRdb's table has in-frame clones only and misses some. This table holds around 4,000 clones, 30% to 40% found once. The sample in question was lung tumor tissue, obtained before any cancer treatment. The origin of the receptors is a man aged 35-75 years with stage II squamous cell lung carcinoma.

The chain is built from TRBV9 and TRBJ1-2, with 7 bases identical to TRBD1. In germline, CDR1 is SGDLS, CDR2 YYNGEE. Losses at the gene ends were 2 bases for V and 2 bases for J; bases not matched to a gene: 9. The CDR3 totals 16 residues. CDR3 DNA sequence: TGTGCCAGCAGCGTCTACGACAGGGTGGGGAACTATGGCTACACCTTC. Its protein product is CASSVYDRVGNYGYTF.

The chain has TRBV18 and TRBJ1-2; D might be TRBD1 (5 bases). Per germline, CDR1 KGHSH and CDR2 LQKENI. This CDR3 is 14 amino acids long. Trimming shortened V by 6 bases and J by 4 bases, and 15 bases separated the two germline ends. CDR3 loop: CASSHAGETYGYTF. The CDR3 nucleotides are TGTGCCAGCTCCCACGCGGGGGAGACCTATGGCTACACCTTC.

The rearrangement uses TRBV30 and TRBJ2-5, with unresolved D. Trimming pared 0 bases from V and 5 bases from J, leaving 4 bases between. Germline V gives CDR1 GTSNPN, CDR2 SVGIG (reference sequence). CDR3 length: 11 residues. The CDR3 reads CAWSVTETQYF. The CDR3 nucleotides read TGTGCCTGGAGTGTAACGGAGACCCAGTACTTC. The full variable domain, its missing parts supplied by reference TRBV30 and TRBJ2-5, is SQTIHQWPATLVQPVGSPLSLECTVEGTSNPNLYWYRQAAGRGLQLLFYSVGIGQISSEVPQNLSASRPQDRQFILSSKKLLLSDSGFYLCAWSVTETQYFGPGTRLLVL.

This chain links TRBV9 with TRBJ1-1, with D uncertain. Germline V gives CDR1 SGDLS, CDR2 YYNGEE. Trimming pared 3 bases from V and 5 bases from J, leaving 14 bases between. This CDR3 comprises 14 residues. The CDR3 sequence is CASSAGERGTEAFF. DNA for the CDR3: TGTGCCAGCAGCGCCGGAGAACGTGGGACTGAAGCTTTCTTT.

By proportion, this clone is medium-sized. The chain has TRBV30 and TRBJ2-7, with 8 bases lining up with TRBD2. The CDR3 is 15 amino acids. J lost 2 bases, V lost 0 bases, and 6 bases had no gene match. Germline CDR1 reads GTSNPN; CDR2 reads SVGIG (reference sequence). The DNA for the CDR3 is TGTGCCTGGAGTGTTAGAGCGGGGGCCACCTACGAGCAGTACTTC. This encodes CAWSVRAGATYEQYF.

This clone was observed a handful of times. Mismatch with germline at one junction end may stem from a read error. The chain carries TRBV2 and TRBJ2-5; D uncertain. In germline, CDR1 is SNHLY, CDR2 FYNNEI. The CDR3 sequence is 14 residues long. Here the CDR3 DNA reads TGTGCCAGCCGTGAGGTCAGGCTCCAAGAGACCCAGTACTTC. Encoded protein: CASREVRLQETQYF.

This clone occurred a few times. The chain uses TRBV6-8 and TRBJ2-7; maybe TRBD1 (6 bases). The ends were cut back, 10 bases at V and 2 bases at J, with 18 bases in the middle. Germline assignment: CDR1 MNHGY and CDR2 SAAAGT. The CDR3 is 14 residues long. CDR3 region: CAIRGDTGTYEQYF. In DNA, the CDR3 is TGTGCCATCAGAGGGGACACGGGGACCTACGAGCAGTACTTC.

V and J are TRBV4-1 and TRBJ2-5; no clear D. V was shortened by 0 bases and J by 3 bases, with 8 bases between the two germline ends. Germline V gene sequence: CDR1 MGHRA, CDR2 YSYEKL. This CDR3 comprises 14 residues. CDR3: CASSQDQSEETQYF. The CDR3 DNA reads TGCGCCAGCAGCCAAGATCAATCGGAAGAGACCCAGTACTTC.

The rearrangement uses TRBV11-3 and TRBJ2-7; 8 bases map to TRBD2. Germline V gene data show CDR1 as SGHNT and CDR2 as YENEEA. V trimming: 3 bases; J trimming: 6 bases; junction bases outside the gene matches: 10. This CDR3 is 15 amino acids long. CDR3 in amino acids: CASSFSSGLTAEQYF. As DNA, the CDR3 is TGTGCCAGCAGCTTCTCTAGCGGGCTTACCGCCGAGCAGTACTTC.

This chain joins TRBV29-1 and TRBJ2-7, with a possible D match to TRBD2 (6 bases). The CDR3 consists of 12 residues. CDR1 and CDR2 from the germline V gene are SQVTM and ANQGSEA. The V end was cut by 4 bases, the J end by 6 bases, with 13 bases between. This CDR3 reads CSVVEGFAEQYF. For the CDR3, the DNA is TGCAGCGTTGTGGAGGGCTTCGCCGAGCAGTACTTC.

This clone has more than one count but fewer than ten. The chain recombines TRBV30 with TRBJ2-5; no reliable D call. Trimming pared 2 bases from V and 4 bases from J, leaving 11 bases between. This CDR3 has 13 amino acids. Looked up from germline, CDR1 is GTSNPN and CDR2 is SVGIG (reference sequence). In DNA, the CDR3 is TGTGCCTGGAGTTCGAGACCGGGAGAGACCCAGTACTTC. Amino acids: CAWSSRPGETQYF.

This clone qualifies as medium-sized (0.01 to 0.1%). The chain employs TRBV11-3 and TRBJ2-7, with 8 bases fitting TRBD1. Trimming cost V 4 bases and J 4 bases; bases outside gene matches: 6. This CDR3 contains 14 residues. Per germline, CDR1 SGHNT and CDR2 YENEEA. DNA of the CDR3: TGTGCCAGCAGCTCGGGACAGGAACGATACGAGCAGTACTTC. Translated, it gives CASSSGQERYEQYF.

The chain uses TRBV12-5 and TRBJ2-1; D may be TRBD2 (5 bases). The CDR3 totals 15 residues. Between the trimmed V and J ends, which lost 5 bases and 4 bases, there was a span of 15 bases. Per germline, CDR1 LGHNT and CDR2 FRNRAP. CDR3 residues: CASGPSRGEYNEQFF. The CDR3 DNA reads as TGTGCTAGTGGTCCCTCTCGGGGAGAGTACAATGAGCAGTTCTTC. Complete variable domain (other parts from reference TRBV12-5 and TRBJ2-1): DARVTQTPRHKVTEMGQEVTMRCQPILGHNTVFWYRQTMMQGLELLAYFRNRAPLDDSGMPKDRFSAEMPDATLATLKIQPSEPRDSAVYFCASGPSRGEYNEQFFGPGTRLTVL.

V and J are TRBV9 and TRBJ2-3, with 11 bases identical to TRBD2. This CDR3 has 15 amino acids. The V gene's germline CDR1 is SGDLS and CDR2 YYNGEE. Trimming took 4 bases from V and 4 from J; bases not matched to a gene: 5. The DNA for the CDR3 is TGTGCCAGCAGCCCCCGGACTAGCGGGTCAGATACGCAGTATTTT. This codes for CASSPRTSGSDTQYF.

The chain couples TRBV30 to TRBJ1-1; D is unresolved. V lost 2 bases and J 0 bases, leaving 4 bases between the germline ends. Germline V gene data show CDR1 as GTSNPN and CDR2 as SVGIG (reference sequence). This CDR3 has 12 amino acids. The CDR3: CAWSFLNTEAFF. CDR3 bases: TGTGCCTGGAGTTTTTTGAACACTGAAGCTTTCTTT.

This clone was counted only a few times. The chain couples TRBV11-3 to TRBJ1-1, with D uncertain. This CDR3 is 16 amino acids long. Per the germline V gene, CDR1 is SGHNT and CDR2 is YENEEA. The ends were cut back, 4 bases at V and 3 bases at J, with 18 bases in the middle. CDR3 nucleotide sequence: TGTGCCAGCAGCTCCGTCTCGGGTCGATGGGACACTGAAGCTTTCTTT. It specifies CASSSVSGRWDTEAFF.

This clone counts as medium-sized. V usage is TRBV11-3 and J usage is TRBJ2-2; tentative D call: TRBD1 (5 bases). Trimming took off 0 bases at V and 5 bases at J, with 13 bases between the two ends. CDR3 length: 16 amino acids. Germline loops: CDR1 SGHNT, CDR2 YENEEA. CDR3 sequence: CASSLDGTGWTGELFF. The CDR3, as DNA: TGTGCCAGCAGCTTAGATGGAACAGGATGGACCGGGGAGCTGTTTTTT.

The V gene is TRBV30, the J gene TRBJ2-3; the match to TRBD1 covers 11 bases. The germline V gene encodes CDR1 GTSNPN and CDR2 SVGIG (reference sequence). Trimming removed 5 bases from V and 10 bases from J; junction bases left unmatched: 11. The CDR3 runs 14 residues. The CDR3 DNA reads TGTGCCTGGTTATCGGGGACAGGGGGTCGGTCGCAGTATTTT. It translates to CAWLSGTGGRSQYF.

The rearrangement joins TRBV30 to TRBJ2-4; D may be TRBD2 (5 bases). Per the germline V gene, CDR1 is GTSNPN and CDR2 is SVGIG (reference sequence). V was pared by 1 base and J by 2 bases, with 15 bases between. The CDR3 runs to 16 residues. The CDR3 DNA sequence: TGTGCCTGGAGTGAGGAGAGGGTGCGGACCAAAAACATTCAGTACTTC. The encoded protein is CAWSEERVRTKNIQYF.

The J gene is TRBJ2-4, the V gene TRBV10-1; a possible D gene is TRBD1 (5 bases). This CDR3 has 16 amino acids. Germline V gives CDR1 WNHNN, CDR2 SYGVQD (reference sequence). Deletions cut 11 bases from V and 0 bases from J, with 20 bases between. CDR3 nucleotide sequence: TGCGCCTTCTCCAGGGCGGAAAAATTAGCCAAAAACATTCAGTACTTC. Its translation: CAFSRAEKLAKNIQYF.